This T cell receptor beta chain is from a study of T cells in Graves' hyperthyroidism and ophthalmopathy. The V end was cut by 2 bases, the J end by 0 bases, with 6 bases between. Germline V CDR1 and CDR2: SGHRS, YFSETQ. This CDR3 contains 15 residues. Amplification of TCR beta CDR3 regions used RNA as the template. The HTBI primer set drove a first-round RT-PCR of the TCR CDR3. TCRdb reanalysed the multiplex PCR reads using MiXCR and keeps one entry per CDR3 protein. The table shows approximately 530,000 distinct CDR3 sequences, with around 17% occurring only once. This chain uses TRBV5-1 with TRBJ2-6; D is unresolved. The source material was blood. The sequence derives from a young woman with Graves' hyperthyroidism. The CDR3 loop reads CASSFLPSGANVLTF. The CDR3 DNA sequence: TGCGCCAGCAGCTTTTTACCCTCTGGGGCCAACGTCCTGACTTTC.